This T cell receptor beta chain was obtained from a study of blood T cell repertoires in COVID-19. Across the whole study: The origin of the acute and convalescent COVID-19 samples was the United States, Italy and Spain. Sources were T cells, B-cell-depleted T cells, or PBMCs; the material itself was cDNA or gDNA.

How the authors handled the data: Estimated nucleated cell counts came from reference gene primer amplification. Here immunoSEQ multiplex PCR was the method, and the copy in TCRdb shows in-frame clones only, minus some. The V and J calls and clone size come from that table; D and trimming were worked out from the DNA. Of roughly 150,000 clones in the sample, 70% to 85% were seen once. With 6 bases clipped from V and 4 bases from J, the junction kept 11 bases outside the gene matches. The CDR3 runs 15 residues. Germline V CDR1 and CDR2: LNHDA, SQIVND (reference sequence). The chain combines TRBV19 with TRBJ1-1, with 7 bases fitting TRBD1. The specimen sequenced was peripheral blood. This TCR came from a man aged 55 to 70 who had recovered from COVID-19. CDR3 residues: CASSSYRGGVTEAFF. Here the CDR3 DNA reads TGTGCCAGTAGCTCTTACAGGGGCGGGGTCACTGAAGCTTTCTTT.